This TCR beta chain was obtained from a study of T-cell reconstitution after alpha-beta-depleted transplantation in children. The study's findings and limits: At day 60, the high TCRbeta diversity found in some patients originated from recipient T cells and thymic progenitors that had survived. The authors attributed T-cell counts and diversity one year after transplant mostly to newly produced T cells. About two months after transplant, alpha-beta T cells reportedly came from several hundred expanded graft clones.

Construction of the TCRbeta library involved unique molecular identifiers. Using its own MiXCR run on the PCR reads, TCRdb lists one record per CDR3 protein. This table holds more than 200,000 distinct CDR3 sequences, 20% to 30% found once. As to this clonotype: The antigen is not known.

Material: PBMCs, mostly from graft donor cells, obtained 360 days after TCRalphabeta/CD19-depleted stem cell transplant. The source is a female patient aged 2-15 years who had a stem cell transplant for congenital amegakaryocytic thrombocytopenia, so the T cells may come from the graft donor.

CDR3 DNA: TGCGCCAGCAGCTTGCCACAGGTCTTTAATCAGCCCCAGCATTTT. This gives the protein CASSLPQVFNQPQHF. J is TRBJ1-5 and V is TRBV5-1, with a weak D call TRBD1 (5 bases). The germline V and J ends were trimmed by 1 base and 4 bases, with 12 bases remaining between them. Germline CDR1 SGHRS, CDR2 YFSETQ. The length of the CDR3 is 15 residues.